Presented here are 10 T cell receptor beta chains from one specimen sequenced in a study of cytomegalovirus exposure and HLA in healthy donors. The PCR had 60 Vbeta and 13 Jbeta primers. Profiling relied on immunoSEQ multiplex PCR, and the TCRdb table lists in-frame clones only, not all of them. The sample records about 150,000 clones, approximately 80% being singletons. Sequenced: PBMCs. These receptors came from a woman aged 40-49 years in good health and CMV-seropositive.

The V call is TRBV6-5, the J call TRBJ1-1; tentatively, D is TRBD1 (6 bases). This CDR3 spans 15 amino acids. V was trimmed by 6 bases and J by 4 bases, leaving 18 bases between them. The germline V gene has CDR1 MNHEY and CDR2 SVGAGI. The CDR3 here is CASRVRGQRSTEAFF. CDR3 in DNA: TGTGCCAGCAGAGTCCGCGGACAGCGGAGCACTGAAGCTTTCTTT.

This chain uses TRBV5-1 with TRBJ1-1; TRBD1 matches 7 bases. The CDR3 totals 15 residues. The V gene's germline CDR1 is SGHRS and CDR2 YFSETQ. V trimming: 1 base; J trimming: 4 bases; junction bases outside the gene matches: 7. The CDR3 spells CASSLLGGSATEAFF. Written as DNA, the CDR3 is TGCGCCAGCAGCTTGTTAGGGGGCTCGGCCACTGAAGCTTTCTTT.

J is TRBJ2-3 and V is TRBV20-1; D not resolved. The CDR3 has 10 residues. The V end was cut by 5 bases, the J end by 6 bases, with 6 bases between. The germline gives CDR1 DFQATT, CDR2 SNEGSKA (reference sequence). Written as DNA, the CDR3 is TGCAGTGCTGGTGCGGATACGCAGTATTTT. It is translated as CSAGADTQYF.

The genes are TRBV15 and TRBJ1-3, with no clear D. Trimming pared 5 bases from V and 0 bases from J, leaving 8 bases between. The CDR3 has 14 residues. Germline V gene lookup returns CDR1 LNHNV and CDR2 YYDKDF (reference sequence). CDR3 DNA: TGTGCCACCAGCGTCAGTGCCTCTGGAAACACCATATATTTT. It yields the protein CATSVSASGNTIYF.

There are a few counts of this clone. This chain links TRBV12-5 with TRBJ2-5, with D unresolved. Germline V gene sequence: CDR1 LGHNT, CDR2 FRNRAP. Trimming removed 6 bases at V and 5 bases at J, with 10 bases between. CDR3 size: 12 residues. CDR3 sequence (DNA): TGTGCTAGTGGCCTGACTCGGGAGACCCAGTACTTC. It specifies CASGLTRETQYF.

The V and J genes are TRBV19 and TRBJ2-1, with 10 bases that match TRBD1. The junction had 6 bases not matched to a gene; V was cut back by 7 bases and J by 3 bases. This CDR3 spans 15 amino acids. CDR1 is LNHDA and CDR2 is SQIVND in the germline V gene (reference sequence). CDR3 in amino acids: CASIGQGGIYNEQFF. Written as DNA, the CDR3 is TGTGCCAGTATCGGACAGGGGGGAATCTACAATGAGCAGTTCTTC.

The V and J genes are TRBV6-5 and TRBJ1-2; TRBD1 matches at 7 bases. Germline V lookup: CDR1 MNHEY, CDR2 SVGAGI. J gave up 3 bases and V 5 bases, and 9 bases lay outside the gene matches. The CDR3 extends over 15 amino acids. The CDR3 protein is CASSNYGTVDYGYTF. The CDR3 bases are TGTGCCAGCAGTAACTATGGGACAGTCGACTATGGCTACACCTTC.

The chain has TRBV4-1 and TRBJ2-7; TRBD2 agrees at 13 bases. Germline V gene sequence: CDR1 MGHRA, CDR2 YSYEKL. The CDR3 runs to 16 residues. The ends lost 2 bases at V and 3 bases at J; junction bases unmatched: 4. The DNA for the CDR3 is TGCGCCAGCAGCCAAAAGACTAGCGGGAGGTTCTACGAGCAGTACTTC. Translation: CASSQKTSGRFYEQYF.

V usage is TRBV28 and J usage is TRBJ1-5, with 9 bases that match TRBD1. This CDR3 spans 14 amino acids. V shed 2 bases and J 5 bases; nucleotides not matched to a gene: 1. The germline CDR1 and CDR2 sequences are MDHEN and SYDVKM. CDR3 coding DNA: TGTGCCAGCAGTTTAGGACAGGGGTATCAGCCCCAGCATTTT. Encoded protein: CASSLGQGYQPQHF.

Comment on this clone: The sample holds other DNA sequences that translate to the same CDR3. The chain links TRBV7-9 to TRBJ2-7; the match to TRBD2 covers 7 bases. The CDR3 sequence is 13 residues long. Germline V CDR1 and CDR2: SEHNR, FQNEAQ (reference sequence). V was clipped by 3 bases and J by 2 bases; unmatched bases: 1. The CDR3 spells CASSLAGAYEQYF. The CDR3 DNA reads TGTGCCAGCAGCTTGGCGGGGGCCTACGAGCAGTACTTC.